This record looks at one T cell receptor beta chain sequence and its context. Time point denoted: newly diagnosed, previously untreated cHL patient sample. The assay was immunoSEQ multiplex PCR, and TCRdb's table has in-frame clones only and misses some. The sample shows approximately 15,000 clones, about nine tenths of them seen only once. These data belong to a study of PD-1 blockade in classical Hodgkin lymphoma. The CDR3 runs 16 residues. Sequencing was performed on peripheral blood mononuclear cells (PBMCs). V and J are TRBV12-1 and TRBJ2-3. TRBV12-1 is assigned pseudogene status. The source is a human donor with classical Hodgkin lymphoma. The CDR3 here is CASSFASLGATDTQYF. The CDR3 nucleotides are TGTGCCAGCAGCTTTGCTTCACTAGGGGCCACAGATACGCAGTATTTT.